This is a list of T cell receptor beta chains from one sample in a study of cytomegalovirus exposure and HLA in healthy donors. Sequencing used immunoSEQ multiplex PCR; TCRdb keeps in-frame clones, though not all of them. This table holds roughly 140,000 clones, approximately 84% found once. The sequencing sample was made of PBMCs. The receptors stem from a woman in her sixties in good health and CMV-seropositive. Each CDR3 is given with its conserved first and last residue. The D gene is left open where the match is weak. Rows may omit the clone size; those that give it use once, few, many or a size class.

DNA: TGTGCCAGCAGTGGATTAGCGGCCGGGGTTCGAGGGGCCAACGTCCTGACTTTC
CDR3: CASSGLAAGVRGANVLTF
D: .
size: .
J: TRBJ2-6
V: TRBV28

DNA: TGTGCCAGCAGCCGGCGAGGAGTAGGAGAAAAACTGTTTTTT
CDR3: CASSRRGVGEKLFF
D: .
size: .
J: TRBJ1-4
V: TRBV6-5

DNA: TGTGCCAGCAGCCCCATCGTGGCGGGAGGGATCACAGATACGCAGTATTTT
CDR3: CASSPIVAGGITDTQYF
D: TRBD2
size: .
J: TRBJ2-3
V: TRBV7-8

DNA: TGTGCCAGCAGTGAAAATCCGGGTGGAACAGATACGCAGTATTTT
CDR3: CASSENPGGTDTQYF
D: .
size: .
J: TRBJ2-3
V: TRBV6-1

DNA: TGTGCCAGTAGCCCGCGCCTAGAGGGCTACGAGCAGTACTTC
CDR3: CASSPRLEGYEQYF
D: .
size: .
J: TRBJ2-7
V: TRBV13

DNA: TGTGCCAGCAGCGCCCCGGGACAGATTTACGAGCAGTACTTC
CDR3: CASSAPGQIYEQYF
D: TRBD1
size: .
J: TRBJ2-7
V: TRBV9

DNA: TGCGCCAGCAGCTTGCTGGGACTAGCTTTGCACTACGAGCAGTACTTC
CDR3: CASSLLGLALHYEQYF
D: TRBD2
size: .
J: TRBJ2-7
V: TRBV5-1

DNA: TGCGCCAGCAGCCCCTCCCAGGAGGGGGCTCAGCAGTACTTC
CDR3: CASSPSQEGAQQYF
D: .
size: once
J: TRBJ2-7
V: TRBV4-3

DNA: TGCGCCAGCAGCCAAGGGCTTCAGGGGGGCTACGAGCAGTACTTC
CDR3: CASSQGLQGGYEQYF
D: .
size: .
J: TRBJ2-7
V: TRBV4-3

DNA: TGTGCCAGCAGTTTCAGTGGCACCTACAATGAGCAGTTCTTC
CDR3: CASSFSGTYNEQFF
D: .
size: .
J: TRBJ2-1
V: TRBV27

DNA: TGTGCCAGCAGCATCACACCCTTCCCGCGGGCCTACGAGCAGTACTTC
CDR3: CASSITPFPRAYEQYF
D: .
size: .
J: TRBJ2-7
V: TRBV7-2

DNA: TGCGCCAGCAGCCAAGAAGGGGGTTGGTCTGGAAACACCATATATTTT
CDR3: CASSQEGGWSGNTIYF
D: .
size: .
J: TRBJ1-3
V: TRBV4-1

DNA: TGTGCCAGCAGCTCGGACGGGGTGAGCAATCAGCCCCAGCATTTT
CDR3: CASSSDGVSNQPQHF
D: .
size: .
J: TRBJ1-5
V: TRBV7-2

DNA: TGTGCCAGCAGGACAGGGTTGGATCAGCCCCAGCATTTT
CDR3: CASRTGLDQPQHF
D: TRBD1
size: .
J: TRBJ1-5
V: TRBV27

DNA: TGTGCCAGCAGCCCCGGTGCGCGGGTCAAGAGAGATACGCAGTATTTT
CDR3: CASSPGARVKRDTQYF
D: .
size: .
J: TRBJ2-3
V: TRBV28

DNA: TGTGCCTCCGGACAGGGATCGGGCGGCTACACCTTC
CDR3: CASGQGSGGYTF
D: TRBD1
size: .
J: TRBJ1-2
V: TRBV30

DNA: TGTGCCAGCAGCCCTAGCGGGAGGGTTACCGGGGAGCTGTTTTTT
CDR3: CASSPSGRVTGELFF
D: TRBD2
size: .
J: TRBJ2-2
V: TRBV7-2

DNA: TGTGCCAGCAGTTTTGGACAATGGGAGCAGTTCTTC
CDR3: CASSFGQWEQFF
D: .
size: .
J: TRBJ2-1
V: TRBV28

DNA: TGTGCCAGTAAGGGACAGAGCACAGATACGCAGTATTTT
CDR3: CASKGQSTDTQYF
D: TRBD1
size: .
J: TRBJ2-3
V: TRBV19

DNA: TGTGCCAGCAGCCTTAGTGGGAGCTCCTACGAGCAGTACTTC
CDR3: CASSLSGSSYEQYF
D: .
size: .
J: TRBJ2-7
V: TRBV14

DNA: TGTGCCAGCAGCCAAAATGGGGGACTAGATACGCAGTATTTT
CDR3: CASSQNGGLDTQYF
D: .
size: .
J: TRBJ2-3
V: TRBV7-6

DNA: TGTGCCAGCAGCAGACAGACGGGACTAGCGGGAGGGCCGAGCGGGGAGCTGTTTTTT
CDR3: CASSRQTGLAGGPSGELFF
D: TRBD2
size: .
J: TRBJ2-2
V: TRBV7-2

DNA: TGTGCCATCAGTGAGTCGAGGGGGCAGGGTGAGCAGTTCTTC
CDR3: CAISESRGQGEQFF
D: TRBD1
size: .
J: TRBJ2-1
V: TRBV10-3

DNA: TGTGCCAGCAGTTCCCTTTCCTACGAGCAGTACTTC
CDR3: CASSSLSYEQYF
D: .
size: .
J: TRBJ2-7
V: TRBV27

DNA: TGTGCCAGCAGCTTAGTTTTCGGGGTGGAACTTTGGAACACTGAAGCTTTCTTT
CDR3: CASSLVFGVELWNTEAFF
D: .
size: .
J: TRBJ1-1
V: TRBV7-9

DNA: TGTGCCAGCAGTTTAAACCTACCCTCTGGAAACACCATATATTTT
CDR3: CASSLNLPSGNTIYF
D: .
size: .
J: TRBJ1-3
V: TRBV28

DNA: TGTGCCAGCAGTAGGTTGGGGACTAGCGGGACTGGGGCCAACGTCCTGACTTTC
CDR3: CASSRLGTSGTGANVLTF
D: TRBD2
size: .
J: TRBJ2-6
V: TRBV5-4

DNA: TGTGCCAGTAGTATAAAAGAGGGGAGGGAGCCCCAGCATTTT
CDR3: CASSIKEGREPQHF
D: .
size: .
J: TRBJ1-5
V: TRBV19

DNA: TGTGCCAGCAGGGGGACAGCAGCCTACGAGCAGTACTTC
CDR3: CASRGTAAYEQYF
D: TRBD1
size: few
J: TRBJ2-7
V: TRBV6-1

DNA: TGCAGCCTCGGGGGCCAAGAGACCCAGTACTTC
CDR3: CSLGGQETQYF
D: .
size: .
J: TRBJ2-5
V: TRBV20-1

DNA: TGTGCCAGCAATGACAGGGGGTTTAATAATGAAAAACTGTTTTTT
CDR3: CASNDRGFNNEKLFF
D: TRBD1
size: .
J: TRBJ1-4
V: TRBV28

DNA: TGTGCCAGCAGCTTACCAGGGGCCTACGAGCAGTACTTC
CDR3: CASSLPGAYEQYF
D: .
size: .
J: TRBJ2-7
V: TRBV7-9

DNA: TGTGCCAGCAGTTTACGGCCGGGGGAGTCCTACGAGCAGTACTTC
CDR3: CASSLRPGESYEQYF
D: .
size: .
J: TRBJ2-7
V: TRBV28

DNA: TGTGCCAGCAGCTTCCCGGGACAGGCCCCCACTGGAAACACCATATATTTT
CDR3: CASSFPGQAPTGNTIYF
D: TRBD1
size: .
J: TRBJ1-3
V: TRBV7-8

DNA: TGTGCCAGCAGTGAGGAGGGGACGCCTCGAAACTATGGCTACACCTTC
CDR3: CASSEEGTPRNYGYTF
D: .
size: .
J: TRBJ1-2
V: TRBV6-1

DNA: TGTGCCAGCAGTTTTTCCGGGGTAGAGCAGTACTTC
CDR3: CASSFSGVEQYF
D: .
size: .
J: TRBJ2-7
V: TRBV27

DNA: TGCGCCAGCAGCCCCTCCTTCGGGGAGACCCAGTACTTC
CDR3: CASSPSFGETQYF
D: .
size: .
J: TRBJ2-5
V: TRBV4-3

DNA: TGTGCCAGCAGCTTAGCCTCTAGCACAGATACGCAGTATTTT
CDR3: CASSLASSTDTQYF
D: .
size: .
J: TRBJ2-3
V: TRBV7-9

DNA: TGTGCCAGCAGTTGGACAGGGGGCTCTGGGGCCAACGTCCTGACTTTC
CDR3: CASSWTGGSGANVLTF
D: TRBD1
size: once
J: TRBJ2-6
V: TRBV28

DNA: TGTGCCTGGAGTGAGTCCCACGGCAATGAGCAGTTCTTC
CDR3: CAWSESHGNEQFF
D: .
size: .
J: TRBJ2-1
V: TRBV30

DNA: TGTGCCAGCAGCCCCTCAGGGAGCGGGAGTATCACCGGGGAGCTGTTTTTT
CDR3: CASSPSGSGSITGELFF
D: TRBD2
size: .
J: TRBJ2-2
V: TRBV9

DNA: TGTGCCTGGAGCGCATTTCTAGCGGGCGCCAGCGAGCAGTACTTC
CDR3: CAWSAFLAGASEQYF
D: TRBD2
size: .
J: TRBJ2-7
V: TRBV30

DNA: TGCGCCAGCAGCTATCAACAGGGGGCTTACACCGGGGAGCTGTTTTTT
CDR3: CASSYQQGAYTGELFF
D: TRBD1
size: .
J: TRBJ2-2
V: TRBV5-1

DNA: TGCGCCAGCAGCCACTTCGCACAGGTACCCAAAGAGACCCAGTACTTC
CDR3: CASSHFAQVPKETQYF
D: .
size: .
J: TRBJ2-5
V: TRBV5-1

DNA: TGTGCCAGTAGTATAGTATGGGGGGGACAGGGACGAGATACGCAGTATTTT
CDR3: CASSIVWGGQGRDTQYF
D: TRBD1
size: .
J: TRBJ2-3
V: TRBV19

DNA: TGCGCCAGCAGCTTGAGCGGGAGCGAGCAGTACTTC
CDR3: CASSLSGSEQYF
D: TRBD2
size: few
J: TRBJ2-7
V: TRBV5-1

DNA: TGTGCCAGCAGTTACGACTTGGTCGGAAAGGACACTGAAGCTTTCTTT
CDR3: CASSYDLVGKDTEAFF
D: .
size: .
J: TRBJ1-1
V: TRBV6-6

DNA: TGTGCCAGCAGCCAAGATCTTGCTGGGGCGGTCTATGGCTACACCTTC
CDR3: CASSQDLAGAVYGYTF
D: .
size: .
J: TRBJ1-2
V: TRBV14

DNA: TGTGCCAGCAGCTTGGCCGCCAGTCGTAATGAAAAACTGTTTTTT
CDR3: CASSLAASRNEKLFF
D: .
size: few
J: TRBJ1-4
V: TRBV5-6

DNA: TGTGCCAGCAGCTTGGAACAGGGAGCACTAGAAGCTTTCTTT
CDR3: CASSLEQGALEAFF
D: .
size: few
J: TRBJ1-1
V: TRBV5-4

DNA: TGTGCCAGCAGCGCGGCGGGAGGGAACATTCAGTACTTC
CDR3: CASSAAGGNIQYF
D: TRBD2
size: few
J: TRBJ2-4
V: TRBV7-9

DNA: TGTGCCAGCAGTCCTCTAGCGGGAGAAGAGACCCAGTACTTC
CDR3: CASSPLAGEETQYF
D: TRBD2
size: .
J: TRBJ2-5
V: TRBV27

DNA: TGTGCCAGCAGTGGCAGGGTACGCTCTGGAAACACCATATATTTT
CDR3: CASSGRVRSGNTIYF
D: .
size: .
J: TRBJ1-3
V: TRBV6-6